This TCR beta chain was retrieved from a study of cytomegalovirus exposure and HLA in healthy donors. Study-level information: One earlier analysis, a look at about 179 million T cells, found 117 million unique TCR beta sequences.

Note on this clone: The antigen is not known.

Overall study findings and caveats: Being indistinguishable, some V segments were excluded, TRBV6-2 and TRBV6-3 among them. The sole available immune exposure information was CMV serostatus. Productive status was seen about 87% or about 30% of the time for most TCR beta V segments in an earlier analysis.

The primer mix had 60 Vbeta and 13 Jbeta primers. The method was immunoSEQ multiplex PCR; TCRdb's version includes in-frame clones alone and lacks a portion of them. The data hold some 66,000 clones, with about 79% observed a single time. This CDR3 comprises 15 residues. V lost 4 bases to trimming and J lost 3 bases, with 13 bases between them. Germline CDR1 and CDR2: SNHLY and FYNNEI. Sample: PBMCs. This rearrangement joins TRBV2 to TRBJ2-1; possible D gene TRBD1, 6 bases. This TCR was recovered from a man in his fifties or sixties in good health and CMV-seropositive. The CDR3 here is CASSGQGGHYNEQFF. CDR3 DNA: TGTGCCAGCAGTGGCCAAGGGGGTCACTACAATGAGCAGTTCTTC.